This TCR beta chain stems from a study of cytomegalovirus exposure and HLA in healthy donors (dated by TCRdb to the late 2010s). Regarding the study in general: In an earlier analysis of roughly 590 of the donors, 276 Gb of sequence data and 90 million to 120 million unique TCR beta sequences from some 170 million T cells were reported. The aim of the study was to test whether cataloging public T cell receptors could identify signatures of past pathogen exposure. Of the roughly 410 genotyped donors, 65% to 90% were placed in the genetic ancestry cluster associated with self-reported Caucasian donors. The study used immunosequencing to profile the T cell repertoires of 600 to 850 subjects and linked those repertoires to cytomegalovirus serostatus. To predict cytomegalovirus infection status, the study combined high-throughput TCR immunosequencing, statistical association of individual TCRs with disease status, and machine learning. Rather than using new phenotypic data, the later analysis identified candidate immune exposures from TCR beta sequences and from how often those sequences occurred across donors. In a later genetic analysis, genome-wide SNP genotypes for about 55% of the roughly 700 donors were used, and that subset was treated as a discovery cohort. A later analysis re-examined previously published TCR beta repertoires from over 500 donors and added high-resolution HLA genotyping to investigate patterns of TCR occurrence. Typing coverage varied by locus: roughly 629-630 donors for A, B, C, DRB1 and DQB1; roughly 560 for DQA1; around 610 for DPA1; some 470 for DPB1. In an earlier analysis of a few hundred of the donors, high-throughput TCR beta sequencing was used to judge whether each TCR beta V gene segment behaved as functional or pseudogenic. A few DR-DQ haplotypes were treated as single units for association and clustering because of strong linkage in the cohort. HLA typing covered class I and class II loci at four-digit resolution. Approximately 300 gigabases of sequencing data and around 85 million unique TCR sequences made up an early release that covered roughly 670 HLA-typed donors. Every discovery cohort repertoire had been produced on one sequencing platform. In addition to the first cohort of 650 to 750 subjects, a separate validation cohort of around 110 different subjects was used. Donor age, sex, ethnicity and CMV serostatus were compiled alongside the repertoire data. On average, 235,054 unique TCR beta nucleotide sequences were sequenced per donor among about 400 genotyped donors of the cohort, with about 17% of those sequences being non-productive.

On the study overall, not on this receptor specifically: A group of highly shared sequence variants was considered likely to be a technical artifact of the sequencing pipeline. Some IMGT-functional V segments, including TRBV6-2 and TRBV6-3, could not be told apart with the 87-base-pair reads, so those segments were excluded. Assigning TCR associations to individual alleles was difficult when HLA alleles, especially DR and DQ, strongly co-occurred. Most TCR sequences were observed very rarely across donors, whereas some public TCRs were present in many individuals. HLA typing was unavailable for some donors at each locus, so association tests used only the typed subset. The earlier analysis of almost 600 of the donors excluded roughly 17 rarely observed V segments, including chromosome 9 orphons, because counts were too low. Roughly uniform sequencing depth across donors was assumed in presence/absence analyses, although this assumption may not hold. Cytomegalovirus status was reported to be diagnosed by the classifier with high specificity and sensitivity in both the original and validation cohorts. Correlated functional status among segregating V segments might reflect linkage disequilibrium, but an unknown experimental factor could not be ruled out. According to a later genetic analysis, donors in an Asian-associated ancestry cluster had fewer N-insertions in productive TCRs than the approximately 630-donor mean. In vitro tests confirmed that a few of the cytomegalovirus-associated TCR beta chains recognize cytomegalovirus antigens. In a later analysis, around 15,000 TCR beta sequences were associated with specific HLA alleles at a false discovery rate of 0.05. The cohort was sequenced for TCR beta chains only, and without alpha or paired-chain data the features that could be detected were limited. V-gene and J-gene trimming of TCR beta chains was associated with a missense DCLRE1C variant in a later genetic analysis, and the association was replicated in an independent cohort. In a later analysis, several top co-occurrence clusters were reported to appear linked to parvovirus B19, influenza, CMV and Epstein-Barr virus. A total of fewer than 200 TCR beta chains were listed by the study as associated with cytomegalovirus. For the cohort, immune exposure information was limited to CMV serostatus. In a later analysis, HLA-associated TCR beta chains were found to be more clonally expanded and to have lower generation probabilities than equally common non-associated chains. In a later analysis, most CMV-associated TCR beta chains were found to appear HLA-restricted, with HLA associations seemingly driven largely by CMV exposure. According to a later analysis, TCR association rates differed among HLA loci, with DRB1 alleles showing the most associated TCRs and HLA-C alleles showing the fewest. The authors suggested that the approach could potentially be extended to other disease states and immunological phenotypes. A further reported finding was that TCR beta sequences accurately predicted the HLA-A and HLA-B alleles for most subjects in the first cohort. An earlier analysis of around 600 of the donors showed that most TCR beta V segments appeared in productive rearrangements either about 90% or about 30% of the time, which broadly matched IMGT annotations.

The cohort consisted of 600 or so healthy bone marrow donors. All cohort members were sampled while nominally healthy, although unrecorded immune exposures were likely present. The donor was CMV seropositive and belonged to the group of 250 to 300 seropositive cohort members. A peripheral blood sample was provided by each donor, and peripheral blood mononuclear cells were used for TCR beta sequencing. Genomic DNA extraction from the blood cell samples was performed with the Qiagen DNeasy Blood Extraction Kit. The CDR3 goes from the cysteine to the phenylalanine over 15 residues. The sequence is cut down to CDR3 DNA, 45 bases in frame from base 1. CDR1 SGHRS and CDR2 YFSETQ are derived from the germline V gene. With regard to this clone: The clone's antigen remains unknown. Sequence at one end of the junction differs from germline and may be a read error.

Libraries were constructed by the immunoSEQ multiplex PCR assay. For the multiplex PCR, a mixture combining 60 forward primers for TCR Vbeta segments and 13 reverse primers for TCR Jbeta segments was used. The CDR3 region of rearranged TCR beta genes was amplified from genomic DNA with a multiplex PCR assay. On the Illumina HiSeq System, the amplified TCR beta libraries were sequenced as 87-base-pair reads. The authors' pipeline ran thus. A later analysis counted 75 million to 100 million unique TCR beta chains across the 666 repertoires, and 10 million to 11 million of these chains were shared by at least two donors. Raw reads were error-corrected and collapsed into unique sequences by a nearest-neighbor algorithm in which closely related sequences were merged to remove PCR and sequencing errors. CDR3 sequences were aligned to IMGT reference sequences to assign V, D and J gene segments. Each retained sequence needed at least a six-nucleotide match to both a V gene segment and a J gene segment. Rearrangements were called productive when the CDR3 lacked stop codons and stayed in frame with V and J; all others were non-productive. CDR3 was defined according to IMGT convention as the region running from the second conserved V-encoded cysteine to the conserved J-encoded phenylalanine. Sequences without an unambiguous match to a single V gene segment were excluded from the earlier analysis of about 630 of the donors. An earlier analysis of several hundred of the donors called V segments functional above 56.7% productive rearrangements and segregating when the between-donor standard deviation exceeded 5%. A statistical classification framework was built for diagnosing cytomegalovirus status from the catalog of TCR beta chain sequences. V and J gene assignment, in a later analysis, came from comparing TCR nucleotide sequences with IMGT/GENE-DB human TR gene sequences. Using the TCRdist pipeline, a later analysis assigned CDR3 sequences along with most-parsimonious VDJ recombination scenarios. In a later analysis, every TCR beta chain was defined by the combination of its CDR3 amino acid sequence and its V-gene family, and reads without a unique V-gene family were dropped. As a way to deal with suspected cross-contamination and a sequencing artifact, a later analysis dropped 592 nucleotide sequences that were highly shared and had low generation probability. A later analysis calculated a clonal expansion index for each public chain from normalized within-repertoire ranks of inferred template counts. A later analysis computed generation probabilities with a VDJ recombination model fitted to out-of-frame rearrangements, and checked the results against IGoR. In a later analysis, TCR-TCR, TCR-HLA and TCR-CMV co-occurrence was scored with hypergeometric tests, and a repertoire-size bias correction was applied to TCR pairs. False discovery rates were estimated in a later analysis by permuting HLA or CMV assignments 20 times. A later analysis grouped co-occurring TCRs with DBSCAN, adding TCRdist sequence similarity when clustering within HLA-allele-positive subsets. For co-occurrence clustering, repertoires with fewer than 30,000 or more than 120,000 public chains were excluded, along with a handful of repertoires with anomalous nucleotide sharing. Drawn from immuneACCESS, this table holds only the in-frame rearrangements with V and J called that TCRdb kept. Clones are partly lost; checked studies trace under half to an unresolved V gene and leave the rest unexplained. D and trimming come from the DNA, and the V and J calls and clone size come from that table. Within this sample are around 130,000 clones, with around 83% of them counted one time only. Just under 3% of the sample belongs to the ten largest clones.

The chain is encoded by TRBV5-1 joined to TRBJ2-2; TRBD1 agrees with 9 junctional bases. Sequenced material: PBMCs. This TCR came from a woman under 30 in good health and CMV-seropositive. The encoded CDR3 is CASRLDRGSTGELFF. At the DNA level, the sequence is TGCGCCAGCAGATTGGACAGGGGTTCCACCGGGGAGCTGTTTTTT.